Listed below are T cell receptor beta chains from one sample, sequenced in a study of blood T cell repertoires in COVID-19. This table comes from immunoSEQ multiplex PCR, and its TCRdb copy is limited to in-frame clones, with some not included. The table shows 200,000 to 250,000 clones, with just under 90% occurring only once. The specimen sequenced was PBMCs or T cells enriched from blood (not recorded which). These receptors were collected from a man aged 45 to 65 who had been exposed to COVID-19. Each CDR3 is given without its conserved first and last residue.

j_gene: TRBJ2-1; v_gene: TRBV5-1; CDR3aa: ASSQRLAGGIYNEQF
j_gene: TRBJ1-5; v_gene: TRBV27; CDR3aa: ASSLWTGRDGNQPQH
j_gene: TRBJ1-5; v_gene: TRBV5-8; CDR3aa: ASSFNPSPDSNQPQH
j_gene: TRBJ2-7; v_gene: TRBV9; CDR3aa: ASSVDSGYEQY
j_gene: TRBJ1-1; v_gene: TRBV2; CDR3aa: ASSVGTGGIQAF
j_gene: TRBJ1-1; v_gene: TRBV28; CDR3aa: ASGSSTEAF
j_gene: TRBJ2-7; v_gene: TRBV2; CDR3aa: ASSASQGYEQY
j_gene: TRBJ1-1; v_gene: TRBV7-3; CDR3aa: ASSLIPRGNTEAF
j_gene: TRBJ1-5; v_gene: TRBV27; CDR3aa: ASSPRGFTDQPQH
j_gene: TRBJ1-5; v_gene: TRBV15; CDR3aa: ATSSAVPLDQPQH
j_gene: TRBJ1-1; v_gene: TRBV7-9; CDR3aa: ASSPWGTGFF
j_gene: TRBJ1-1; v_gene: TRBV6-4; CDR3aa: ASSRTGGNVVTEAF
j_gene: TRBJ1-5; v_gene: TRBV19; CDR3aa: ASSSRGWEGNQPQH
j_gene: TRBJ2-2; v_gene: TRBV4-1; CDR3aa: ASSQGLAFPTGELF
j_gene: TRBJ1-1; v_gene: TRBV2; CDR3aa: ASRGEGNTEAF
j_gene: TRBJ1-4; v_gene: TRBV5-1; CDR3aa: ASSPFLATNEKLF
j_gene: TRBJ1-6; v_gene: TRBV6-5; CDR3aa: ASSRQQGSPLH
j_gene: TRBJ1-2; v_gene: TRBV7-8; CDR3aa: ASSLRPSQGYYGYT
j_gene: TRBJ1-5; v_gene: TRBV5-8; CDR3aa: ASSLGGSGNQPQH
j_gene: TRBJ2-6; v_gene: TRBV5-5; CDR3aa: ASSSVKTGQTGANVLT
j_gene: TRBJ2-4; v_gene: TRBV7-6; CDR3aa: ASSATGLAVDKNIQY
j_gene: TRBJ1-5; v_gene: TRBV28; CDR3aa: ASSSPTGGEQPQH
j_gene: TRBJ1-1; v_gene: TRBV5-1; CDR3aa: ASSEGFNTEAF
j_gene: TRBJ2-4; v_gene: TRBV1; CDR3aa: TSSQGLAGGINGNIQY
j_gene: TRBJ1-1; v_gene: TRBV7-3; CDR3aa: ASSQAGGYTEAF
j_gene: TRBJ2-1; v_gene: TRBV3-1/TRBV3-2; CDR3aa: ASSQNDYNNEQF
j_gene: TRBJ2-1; v_gene: TRBV14; CDR3aa: ASSQGVADLLGIRNEQF
j_gene: TRBJ2-1; v_gene: TRBV24-1; CDR3aa: ATSDSGTSGHEQF
j_gene: TRBJ2-2; v_gene: TRBV27; CDR3aa: ASSFERLNTGELF
j_gene: TRBJ2-3; v_gene: TRBV12-3/TRBV12-4; CDR3aa: ASSTLRGGGRY
j_gene: TRBJ1-1; v_gene: TRBV5-1; CDR3aa: ASSLDVGGGIEAF
j_gene: TRBJ1-3; v_gene: TRBV13; CDR3aa: ASSPKGLGNTIY
j_gene: TRBJ1-5; v_gene: TRBV27; CDR3aa: ASRPGGTQPQH
j_gene: TRBJ1-5; v_gene: TRBV2; CDR3aa: ASSVTGQPQH
j_gene: TRBJ1-5; v_gene: TRBV2; CDR3aa: ASSRESITNQPQH
j_gene: TRBJ2-2; v_gene: TRBV9; CDR3aa: ASSVGSRGTGELF
j_gene: TRBJ1-1; v_gene: TRBV5-8; CDR3aa: ASSRRPQGESTEAF
j_gene: TRBJ2-1; v_gene: TRBV15; CDR3aa: ATSRDGTFSYNEQF
j_gene: TRBJ1-1; v_gene: TRBV9; CDR3aa: ASSPTGGNTEAF
j_gene: TRBJ2-2; v_gene: TRBV5-1; CDR3aa: ASSDLAGVATGELF
j_gene: TRBJ1-1; v_gene: TRBV5-1; CDR3aa: ASSPGTGVETEAF
j_gene: TRBJ1-6; v_gene: TRBV9; CDR3aa: ASSERGSSYNSPLH
j_gene: TRBJ2-2; v_gene: TRBV9; CDR3aa: ASSAGSGMSGELF
j_gene: TRBJ1-4; v_gene: TRBV6-6; CDR3aa: ASSYQEVLEKLF
j_gene: TRBJ1-3; v_gene: TRBV5-1; CDR3aa: ASSGGTGSVRNTIY
j_gene: TRBJ2-5; v_gene: TRBV5-1; CDR3aa: ASSLGDSWGETQY
j_gene: TRBJ1-3; v_gene: TRBV11-2; CDR3aa: ASSLWTGLVNTIY
j_gene: TRBJ1-1; v_gene: TRBV9; CDR3aa: ASSVRPGQDTEAF
j_gene: TRBJ2-2; v_gene: TRBV7-2; CDR3aa: ASSFLPAGTNTGELF
j_gene: TRBJ1-1; v_gene: TRBV14; CDR3aa: ASSQATGMNTEAF
j_gene: TRBJ1-3; v_gene: TRBV3-1/TRBV3-2; CDR3aa: ASSQMTGAGNTIY
j_gene: TRBJ1-1; v_gene: TRBV12-5; CDR3aa: ARGQMNTEAF
j_gene: TRBJ2-5; v_gene: TRBV5-1; CDR3aa: ASSLVRASAGEETQY